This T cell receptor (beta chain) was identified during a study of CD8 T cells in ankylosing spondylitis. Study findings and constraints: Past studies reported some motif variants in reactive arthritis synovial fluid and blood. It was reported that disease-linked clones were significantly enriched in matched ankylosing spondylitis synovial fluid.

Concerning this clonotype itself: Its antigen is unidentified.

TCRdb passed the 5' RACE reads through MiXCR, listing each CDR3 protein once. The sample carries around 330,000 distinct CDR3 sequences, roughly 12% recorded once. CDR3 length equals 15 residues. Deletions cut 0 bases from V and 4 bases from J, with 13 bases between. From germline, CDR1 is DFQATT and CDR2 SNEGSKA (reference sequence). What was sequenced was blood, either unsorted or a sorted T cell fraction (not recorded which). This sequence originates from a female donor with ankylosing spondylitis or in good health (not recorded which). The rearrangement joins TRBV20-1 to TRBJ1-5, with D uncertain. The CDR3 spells CSAREVGVPNQPQHF. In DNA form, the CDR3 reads TGCAGTGCTAGAGAGGTCGGGGTCCCAAATCAGCCCCAGCATTTT.